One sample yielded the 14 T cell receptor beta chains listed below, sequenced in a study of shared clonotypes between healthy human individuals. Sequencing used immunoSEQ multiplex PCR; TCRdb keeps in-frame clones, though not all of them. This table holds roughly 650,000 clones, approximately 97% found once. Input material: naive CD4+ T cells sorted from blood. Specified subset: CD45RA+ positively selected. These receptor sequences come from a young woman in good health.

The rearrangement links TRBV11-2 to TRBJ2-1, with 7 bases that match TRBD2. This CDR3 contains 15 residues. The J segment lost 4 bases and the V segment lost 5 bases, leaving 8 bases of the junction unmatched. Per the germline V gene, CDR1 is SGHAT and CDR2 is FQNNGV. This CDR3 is CASSRTSDLYNEQFF. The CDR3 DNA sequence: TGTGCCAGCAGCCGAACTAGCGACCTATACAATGAGCAGTTCTTC.

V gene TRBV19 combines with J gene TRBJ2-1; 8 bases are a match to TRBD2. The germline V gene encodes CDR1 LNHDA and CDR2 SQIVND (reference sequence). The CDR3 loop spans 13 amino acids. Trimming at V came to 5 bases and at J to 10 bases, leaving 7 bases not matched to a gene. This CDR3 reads CASSAVGRGEQFF. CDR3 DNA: TGTGCCAGTAGTGCAGTCGGGAGGGGAGAGCAGTTCTTC.

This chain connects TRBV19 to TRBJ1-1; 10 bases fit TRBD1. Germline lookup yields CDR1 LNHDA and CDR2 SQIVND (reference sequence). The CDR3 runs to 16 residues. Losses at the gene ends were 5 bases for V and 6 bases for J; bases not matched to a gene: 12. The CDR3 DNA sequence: TGTGCCAGTAGTGTCTCCGGGACAGGGGAGTCCGCTGAAGCTTTCTTT. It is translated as CASSVSGTGESAEAFF.

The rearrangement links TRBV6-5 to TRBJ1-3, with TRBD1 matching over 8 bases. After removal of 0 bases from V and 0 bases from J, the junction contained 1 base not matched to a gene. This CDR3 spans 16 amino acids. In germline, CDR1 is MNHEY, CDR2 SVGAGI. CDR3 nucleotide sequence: TGTGCCAGCAGTTACTCGACAGGGGACTCTGGAAACACCATATATTTT. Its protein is CASSYSTGDSGNTIYF.

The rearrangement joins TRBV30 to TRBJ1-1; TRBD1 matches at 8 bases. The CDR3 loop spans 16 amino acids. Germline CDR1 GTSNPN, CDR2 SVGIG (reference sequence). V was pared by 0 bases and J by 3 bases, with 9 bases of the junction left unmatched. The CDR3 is CAWSVRQGFGDTEAFF. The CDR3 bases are TGTGCCTGGAGTGTCCGACAGGGGTTTGGGGACACTGAAGCTTTCTTT. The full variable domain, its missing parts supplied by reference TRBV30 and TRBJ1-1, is SQTIHQWPATLVQPVGSPLSLECTVEGTSNPNLYWYRQAAGRGLQLLFYSVGIGQISSEVPQNLSASRPQDRQFILSSKKLLLSDSGFYLCAWSVRQGFGDTEAFFGQGTRLTVV.

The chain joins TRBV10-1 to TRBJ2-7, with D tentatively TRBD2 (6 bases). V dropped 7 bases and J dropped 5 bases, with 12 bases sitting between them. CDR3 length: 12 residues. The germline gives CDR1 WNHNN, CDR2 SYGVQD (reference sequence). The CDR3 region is CASTPGEDEQYF. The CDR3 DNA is TGCGCCAGCACCCCCGGGGAGGACGAGCAGTACTTC.

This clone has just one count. The chain's CDR3 is CASSPPQGSQPQHF. CDR3 DNA: TGTGCCAGCTCACCACCCCAGGGTTCTCAGCCCCAGCATTTT. The chain combines TRBV18 with TRBJ1-5; TRBD1 is a possible D gene (5 bases). CDR1 is KGHSH, CDR2 LQKENI, per germline. Trimming pared 0 bases from V and 6 bases from J, leaving 9 bases between. This CDR3 is 14 amino acids long.

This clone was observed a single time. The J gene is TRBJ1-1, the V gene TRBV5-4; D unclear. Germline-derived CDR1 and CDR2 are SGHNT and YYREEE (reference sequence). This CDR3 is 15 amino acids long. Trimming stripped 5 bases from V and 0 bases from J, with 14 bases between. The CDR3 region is CASREDPILNTEAFF. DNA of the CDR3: TGTGCCAGCAGAGAGGATCCTATACTGAACACTGAAGCTTTCTTT.

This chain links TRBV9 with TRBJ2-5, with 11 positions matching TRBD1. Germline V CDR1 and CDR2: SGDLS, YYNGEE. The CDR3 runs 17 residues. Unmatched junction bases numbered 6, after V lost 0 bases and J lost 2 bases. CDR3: CASSVGIGTGGQETQYF. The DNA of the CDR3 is TGTGCCAGCAGCGTAGGTATCGGGACAGGGGGACAAGAGACCCAGTACTTC. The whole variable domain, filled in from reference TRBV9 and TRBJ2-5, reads DSGVTQTPKHLITATGQRVTLRCSPRSGDLSVYWYQQSLDQGLQFLIQYYNGEERAKGNILERFSAQQFPDLHSELNLSSLELGDSALYFCASSVGIGTGGQETQYFGPGTRLLVL.

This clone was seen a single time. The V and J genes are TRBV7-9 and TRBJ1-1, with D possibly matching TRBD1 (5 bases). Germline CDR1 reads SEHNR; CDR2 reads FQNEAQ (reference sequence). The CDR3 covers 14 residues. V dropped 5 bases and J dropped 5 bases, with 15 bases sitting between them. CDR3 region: CASSPWRGETEAFF. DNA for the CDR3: TGTGCCAGCAGCCCATGGAGGGGTGAAACTGAAGCTTTCTTT.

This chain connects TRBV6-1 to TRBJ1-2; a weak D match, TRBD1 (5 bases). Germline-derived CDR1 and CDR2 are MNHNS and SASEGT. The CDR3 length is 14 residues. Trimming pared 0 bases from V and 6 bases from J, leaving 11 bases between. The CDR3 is CASSEASGVNGYTF. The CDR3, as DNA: TGTGCCAGCAGTGAAGCGTCGGGGGTTAATGGCTACACCTTC.

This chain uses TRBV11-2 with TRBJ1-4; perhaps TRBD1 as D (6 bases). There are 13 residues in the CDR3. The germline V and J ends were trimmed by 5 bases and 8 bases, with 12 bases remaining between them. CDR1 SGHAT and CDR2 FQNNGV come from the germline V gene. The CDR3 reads CASSQGGLEKLFF. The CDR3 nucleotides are TGTGCCAGCAGCCAAGGGGGTTTGGAAAAACTGTTTTTT. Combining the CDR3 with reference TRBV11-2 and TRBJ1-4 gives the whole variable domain EAGVAQSPRYKIIEKRQSVAFWCNPISGHATLYWYQQILGQGPKLLIQFQNNGVVDDSQLPKDRFSAERLKGVDSTLKIQPAKLEDSAVYLCASSQGGLEKLFFGSGTQLSVL.

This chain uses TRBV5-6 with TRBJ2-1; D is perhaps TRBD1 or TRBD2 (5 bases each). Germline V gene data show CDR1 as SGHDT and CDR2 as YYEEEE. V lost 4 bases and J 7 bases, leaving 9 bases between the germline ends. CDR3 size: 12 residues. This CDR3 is CASSQGPNEQFF. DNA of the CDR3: TGTGCCAGCAGCCAGGGACCGAATGAGCAGTTCTTC.

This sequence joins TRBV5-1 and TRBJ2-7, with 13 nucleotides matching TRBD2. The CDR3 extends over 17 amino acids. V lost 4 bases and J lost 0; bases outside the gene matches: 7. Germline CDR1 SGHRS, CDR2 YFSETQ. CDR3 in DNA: TGCGCCAGCAGCAGAAGACTAGCGGGGGGAAGCTCCTACGAGCAGTACTTC. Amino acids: CASSRRLAGGSSYEQYF.